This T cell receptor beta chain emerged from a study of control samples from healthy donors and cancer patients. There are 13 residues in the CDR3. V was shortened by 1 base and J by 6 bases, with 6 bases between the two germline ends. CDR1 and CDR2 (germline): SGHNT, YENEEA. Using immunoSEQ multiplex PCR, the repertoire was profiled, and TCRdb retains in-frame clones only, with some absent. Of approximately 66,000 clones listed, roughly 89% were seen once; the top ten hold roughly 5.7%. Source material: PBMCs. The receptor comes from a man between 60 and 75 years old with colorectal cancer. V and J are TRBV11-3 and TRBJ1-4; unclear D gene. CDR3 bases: TGTGCCAGCAGCTTAGTGGCCTATGAAAAACTGTTTTTT. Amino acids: CASSLVAYEKLFF.